This T cell receptor beta chain was sequenced in a study of cytomegalovirus exposure and HLA in healthy donors. Study-level findings and limits: Confirmation in vitro established that three CMV-associated chains were specific for CMV antigens. Reportedly, diagnosis of cytomegalovirus status by the classifier showed high specificity and sensitivity. Most TCR sequences were uncommon, yet certain public TCRs appeared in many donors. According to the study, around 150 TCR beta chains were cytomegalovirus-associated.

Germline loops: CDR1 SEHNR, CDR2 FQNEAQ (reference sequence). V gave up 5 bases and J gave up 4 bases, with 14 bases separating them. The CDR3 loop spans 14 amino acids. The protocol was immunoSEQ multiplex PCR, while the TCRdb copy is restricted to in-frame clones and leaves out a portion. This sample carries 90,000 to 120,000 clones, approximately 96% of them seen once, and the ten largest clones take 0.67%. A note on this clone: Antigen specificity is unknown.

This sequence originates from a young woman in good health and CMV-seronegative. The genes are TRBV7-9 and TRBJ2-5; tentatively, D is TRBD2 (6 bases). Sequences were obtained from PBMCs. The CDR3 region is CASSPAGSGETQYF. Written as DNA, the CDR3 is TGTGCCAGCAGCCCCGCGGGGTCGGGAGAGACCCAGTACTTC. The complete variable domain, with remaining parts taken from reference TRBV7-9 and TRBJ2-5, reads DTGVSQNPRHKITKRGQNVTFRCDPISEHNRLYWYRQTLGQGPEFLTYFQNEAQLEKSRLLSDRFSAERPKGSFSTLEIQRTEQGDSAMYLCASSPAGSGETQYFGPGTRLLVL.